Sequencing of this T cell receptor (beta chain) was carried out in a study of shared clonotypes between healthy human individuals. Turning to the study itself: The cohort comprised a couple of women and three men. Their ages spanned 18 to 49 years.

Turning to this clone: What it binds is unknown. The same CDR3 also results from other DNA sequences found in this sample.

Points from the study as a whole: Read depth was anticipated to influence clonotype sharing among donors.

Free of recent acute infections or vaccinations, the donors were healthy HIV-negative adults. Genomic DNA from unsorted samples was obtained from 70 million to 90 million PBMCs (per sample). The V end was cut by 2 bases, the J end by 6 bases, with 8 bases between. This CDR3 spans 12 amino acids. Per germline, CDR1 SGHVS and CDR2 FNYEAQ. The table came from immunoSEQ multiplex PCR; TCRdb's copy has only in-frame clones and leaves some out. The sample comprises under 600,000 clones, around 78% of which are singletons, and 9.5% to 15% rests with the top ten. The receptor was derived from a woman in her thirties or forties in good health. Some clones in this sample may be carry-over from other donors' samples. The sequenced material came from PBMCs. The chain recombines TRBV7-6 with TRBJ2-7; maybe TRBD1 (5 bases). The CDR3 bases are TGTGCCAGCAGCTTACCCCAGGGCGAGCAGTACTTC. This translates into CASSLPQGEQYF.